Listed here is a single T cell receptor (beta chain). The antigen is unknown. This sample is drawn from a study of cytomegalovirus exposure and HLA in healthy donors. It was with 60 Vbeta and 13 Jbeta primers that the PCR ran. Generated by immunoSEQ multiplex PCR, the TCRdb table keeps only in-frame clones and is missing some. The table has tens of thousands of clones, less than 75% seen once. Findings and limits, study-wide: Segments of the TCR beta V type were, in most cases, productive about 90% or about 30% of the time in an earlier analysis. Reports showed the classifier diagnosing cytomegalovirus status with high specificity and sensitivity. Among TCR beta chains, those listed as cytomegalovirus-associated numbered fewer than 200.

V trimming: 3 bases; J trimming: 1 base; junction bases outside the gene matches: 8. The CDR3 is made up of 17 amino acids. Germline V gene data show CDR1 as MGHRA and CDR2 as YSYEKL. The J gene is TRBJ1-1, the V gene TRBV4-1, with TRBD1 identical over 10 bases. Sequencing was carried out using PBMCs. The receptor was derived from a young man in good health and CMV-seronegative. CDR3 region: CASSHARDRGANTEAFF. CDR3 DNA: TGCGCCAGCAGCCACGCCCGGGACAGGGGTGCGAACACTGAAGCTTTCTTT.